This T cell receptor (beta chain) was captured by sequencing in a study of T cells in Graves' hyperthyroidism and ophthalmopathy. General observations from the study: Blood also contained most expanded thyroid clonotypes above 0.001. The model identified upcoming ophthalmopathy a median 6.5 months ahead of onset.

PBMCs stemmed from 10 ml fresh peripheral blood. Researchers took RNA transcripts and amplified the TCR beta CDR3 regions from them. First-round RT-PCR of the TCR CDR3 relied on the HTBI primer set. TCRdb re-derived calls from the multiplex PCR reads in MiXCR, one entry per CDR3 protein. Of about 600,000 distinct CDR3 sequences detected, around 16% appear once; the ten largest clones hold roughly 3.4%. Concerning this clonotype itself: Its antigen is currently unknown.

Sequencing used blood. The source is a woman between 35 and 50 years old with Graves' ophthalmopathy.

The CDR3 is CSAPREVALEQFF. Written as DNA, the CDR3 is TGCAGTGCTCCAAGAGAGGTAGCTTTAGAGCAGTTCTTC. J is TRBJ2-1 and V is TRBV20-1; the D is unclear. Germline CDR1 reads DFQATT; CDR2 reads SNEGSKA (reference sequence). CDR3 length: 13 amino acids. V gave up 5 bases and J gave up 10 bases, with 18 bases separating them.